What follows describes a single T cell receptor beta chain. These data are taken from a study of blood T cells in healthy people across ages. The germline V gene encodes CDR1 SNHLY and CDR2 FYNNEI. Trimming took 6 bases from V and 9 from J, leaving 15 bases between them. The CDR3 is 14 amino acids. Through a sample-barcoded 5' primer and a J-beta primer mix, a second PCR was run for roughly 6 to 12 cycles. CDR3-containing paired-end reads numbered at least 3 million in each sample. TCRdb ran MiXCR on the 5' RACE reads and lists one entry per CDR3 protein. This repertoire shows about a million distinct CDR3 sequences, around 46% found once; its top ten account for 13%.

The source material was blood. This receptor was obtained from a man aged 25 to 40 in good health. This sequence joins TRBV2 and TRBJ1-6; tentatively, D is TRBD1 (5 bases). CDR3 DNA sequence: TGTGCCAGCAGACGAGCGGAGGGGACTTCACCCCTCCACTTT. Amino acids: CASRRAEGTSPLHF.